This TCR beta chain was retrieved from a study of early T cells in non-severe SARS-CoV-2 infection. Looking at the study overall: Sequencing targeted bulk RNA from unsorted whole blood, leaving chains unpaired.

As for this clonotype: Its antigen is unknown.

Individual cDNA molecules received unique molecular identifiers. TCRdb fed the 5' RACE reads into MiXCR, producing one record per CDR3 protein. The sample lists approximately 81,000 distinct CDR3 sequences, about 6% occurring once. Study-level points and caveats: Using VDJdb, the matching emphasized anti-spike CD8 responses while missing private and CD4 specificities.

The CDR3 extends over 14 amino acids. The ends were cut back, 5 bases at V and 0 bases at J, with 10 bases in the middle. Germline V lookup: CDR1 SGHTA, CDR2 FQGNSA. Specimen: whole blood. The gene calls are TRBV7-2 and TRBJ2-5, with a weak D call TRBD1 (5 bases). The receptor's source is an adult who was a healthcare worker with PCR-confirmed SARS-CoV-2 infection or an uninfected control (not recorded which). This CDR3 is CASSRATDQETQYF. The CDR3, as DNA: TGTGCCAGCAGCAGAGCGACAGACCAAGAGACCCAGTACTTC.